This is a list of T cell receptor beta chains from one sample in a study of T cell changes during pregnancy in multiple sclerosis. The assay was immunoSEQ multiplex PCR, and TCRdb's table has in-frame clones only and misses some. The sample lists 75,000 to 95,000 clones, more than 90% occurring once. Specimen: peripheral blood, collected in the first trimester of pregnancy. The receptors derive from a female donor with multiple sclerosis, enrolled in a pregnancy study. The CDR3 runs from the conserved cysteine through the conserved F or W. D genes are given only for firm matches. The size field is filled for only some rows; it gives once, few, many or a size class.

j_call: TRBJ2-2; v_call: TRBV11-2; d_call: .; clone_size: .; cdr3_nt: TGTGCCAGCAGCTCACGGGGTAGCGGACTAAACACCGGGGAGCTGTTTTTT; cdr3_aa: CASSSRGSGLNTGELFF
j_call: TRBJ2-1; v_call: TRBV13; d_call: .; clone_size: .; cdr3_nt: TGTGCCAGCAGCTTATTGGGGGAGGCTCGGAATGAGCAGTTCTTC; cdr3_aa: CASSLLGEARNEQFF
j_call: TRBJ2-1; v_call: TRBV6-1; d_call: TRBD2; clone_size: .; cdr3_nt: TGTGCCAGCAGTGGACTAGCGGGAGGGCCAGATGAGCAGTTCTTC; cdr3_aa: CASSGLAGGPDEQFF
j_call: TRBJ1-1; v_call: TRBV5-1; d_call: .; clone_size: .; cdr3_nt: TGCGCCAGCAGCTTGGGCCAGGGCAGACGATTAACTAAAGCTTTCTTT; cdr3_aa: CASSLGQGRRLTKAFF
j_call: TRBJ2-1; v_call: TRBV9; d_call: TRBD1; clone_size: .; cdr3_nt: TGTGCCAGCAGCGTAGCCGGGACAGACCTCTACAATGAGCAGTTCTTC; cdr3_aa: CASSVAGTDLYNEQFF
j_call: TRBJ1-5; v_call: TRBV7-9; d_call: .; clone_size: .; cdr3_nt: TGTGCCAGCAGCTTGGAGGTTCAGCCCCAGCATTTT; cdr3_aa: CASSLEVQPQHF
j_call: TRBJ2-1; v_call: TRBV9; d_call: TRBD1; clone_size: .; cdr3_nt: TGTGCCAGCAGCGTAAGGACAGGGGGCATGGATGAGCAGTTCTTC; cdr3_aa: CASSVRTGGMDEQFF
j_call: TRBJ1-4; v_call: TRBV4-1; d_call: TRBD1; clone_size: .; cdr3_nt: TGCGCCAGCAGCCCTTTAGGGGGCCAGGCTAATGAAAAACTGTTTTTT; cdr3_aa: CASSPLGGQANEKLFF
j_call: TRBJ2-7; v_call: TRBV7-6; d_call: TRBD1; clone_size: .; cdr3_nt: TGTGCCAGCAGCTTAGTGACAGGGGCCTACGAGCAGTACTTC; cdr3_aa: CASSLVTGAYEQYF
j_call: TRBJ2-7; v_call: TRBV9; d_call: .; clone_size: .; cdr3_nt: TGTGCCAGCAGCGAGGGCGGAGGAAGGGCCTACGAGCAGTACTTC; cdr3_aa: CASSEGGGRAYEQYF
j_call: TRBJ2-2; v_call: TRBV28; d_call: TRBD2; clone_size: .; cdr3_nt: TGTGCCAGCAGTTCGTCGACTAGCGGTCGCCTAGCCGGGGAGCTGTTTTTT; cdr3_aa: CASSSSTSGRLAGELFF
j_call: TRBJ1-1; v_call: TRBV18; d_call: .; clone_size: .; cdr3_nt: TGTGCCAGCTCATCGGGACCCGGGGGGACTGAAGCTTTCTTT; cdr3_aa: CASSSGPGGTEAFF
j_call: TRBJ1-1; v_call: TRBV7-9; d_call: TRBD1; clone_size: once; cdr3_nt: TGTGCCAGCAGCTCGGCAGGGGGCCTGAACACTGAAGCTTTCTTT; cdr3_aa: CASSSAGGLNTEAFF
j_call: TRBJ1-5; v_call: TRBV7-9; d_call: .; clone_size: .; cdr3_nt: TGTGCCAGCAGCTTAGGGAGCCAGCCCCAGCATTTT; cdr3_aa: CASSLGSQPQHF
j_call: TRBJ2-1; v_call: TRBV9; d_call: TRBD2; clone_size: .; cdr3_nt: TGTGCCAGCAGCGAGACTAGCAGCACGTCTAGGCAGTTCTTC; cdr3_aa: CASSETSSTSRQFF
j_call: TRBJ2-4; v_call: TRBV12-5; d_call: TRBD1; clone_size: .; cdr3_nt: TGTGCTAGTGGTTTGGTACTCGGGACAGTCAAAAACATTCAGTACTTC; cdr3_aa: CASGLVLGTVKNIQYF
j_call: TRBJ1-2; v_call: TRBV18; d_call: TRBD1; clone_size: .; cdr3_nt: TGTGCCAGCTCACCAGGACAGGGGAGAGACTATGGCTACACCTTC; cdr3_aa: CASSPGQGRDYGYTF